This T cell receptor beta chain was documented in a study of IL-17A CD8 T cells in psoriatic arthritis synovium. Background for the entire study: The study aimed to define the phenotype, molecular profile and function of synovial IL-17A+CD8+ T cells in psoriatic arthritis pathogenesis. General conclusions and limits of the study: Although most synovial CD8+ subsets stayed polyclonal, some individual clones made up over 5% of the repertoire. Cells came from synovial fluid rather than synovial tissue, since no psoriatic arthritis synovial tissue samples were available. Only a few patients were included in the TCR sequencing, a limited sample size that the authors acknowledged.

After DNA extraction (Qiagen), TCRbeta V-D-J rearrangements underwent bias-controlled amplification and then high-throughput sequencing (immunoSEQ; Adaptive Biotech). The study's processing was this. The immunoSEQ Analyzer platform was used for sequence-level analysis of productive sequences. Clonality was calculated as 1 minus Pielou's evenness, so values run from 0 (highly polyclonal) up to 1 (monoclonal). The Morisita index, ranging from 0 (no similarity) to 1 (complete similarity), was used to quantify repertoire overlap between subsets. TCRdb re-hosts the immuneACCESS table, in-frame sequences only. Its copies lack some clones; in the studies checked, an unresolved V gene accounts for under half of them, and the cause for the rest is not known. V, J and clone size reflect that table, while D and trimming were determined from the DNA. For this sample there are approximately 2,100 clones; about 72% appear just once. About 10% of the sample is taken by the ten largest.

From the cysteine up to the phenylalanine, the CDR3 has a length of 15 residues. CDR3 DNA is the only sequence kept; it has 45 bases, read in frame from the first base. CDR1 and CDR2 were assigned from the germline V gene as MNHNS and SASEGT. Deletion took 6 bases off V and 0 bases off J, with a span of 12 bases between the germline ends. A note on this clone: Which antigen it targets is not known. No much larger clonotype is one base removed from it; base qualities were not supplied.

Synovial fluid effusions were aspirated from the actively inflamed joints of patients with psoriatic arthritis. Memory CD8+ T cells in synovial fluid were sorted patient by patient into Tc17 (IL-17A+) cells, bulk memory cells and Tc1 (IL-17A-IFNgamma+) cells in order to compare their TCR repertoires. The Classification of Psoriatic Arthritis Study Group (CASPAR) criteria were met by the psoriatic arthritis patients. Bulk memory CD8+ T cells were sorted as CD45RA-CD27+/- plus CD45RA+CD27- cells. Sorted CD8+ T cell subsets from the synovial fluid of a few patients with psoriatic arthritis were subjected to TCRbeta sequencing. After isolation with Lymphoprep, synovial fluid mononuclear cells were cryopreserved in liquid nitrogen until use. The medium used for cryopreservation had approximately 50% fetal calf serum and approximately 10% dimethyl sulfoxide.

Sequencing was done on a sample of memory CD8+ T cells from synovial fluid. The intended sense of this specimen's cell subset or site label: bulk memory CD8+ T cells (CD45RA-CD27+/- and CD45RA+CD27-). The V and J segments used are TRBV6-1 and TRBJ1-5; tentative D gene TRBD1, with 5 bases matching. This clonotype was sampled from a human donor with psoriatic arthritis. Here the CDR3 is given as CASSPYDSSNQPQHF. Here is the DNA: TGTGCCAGCAGCCCCTACGACAGTAGCAATCAGCCCCAGCATTTT.